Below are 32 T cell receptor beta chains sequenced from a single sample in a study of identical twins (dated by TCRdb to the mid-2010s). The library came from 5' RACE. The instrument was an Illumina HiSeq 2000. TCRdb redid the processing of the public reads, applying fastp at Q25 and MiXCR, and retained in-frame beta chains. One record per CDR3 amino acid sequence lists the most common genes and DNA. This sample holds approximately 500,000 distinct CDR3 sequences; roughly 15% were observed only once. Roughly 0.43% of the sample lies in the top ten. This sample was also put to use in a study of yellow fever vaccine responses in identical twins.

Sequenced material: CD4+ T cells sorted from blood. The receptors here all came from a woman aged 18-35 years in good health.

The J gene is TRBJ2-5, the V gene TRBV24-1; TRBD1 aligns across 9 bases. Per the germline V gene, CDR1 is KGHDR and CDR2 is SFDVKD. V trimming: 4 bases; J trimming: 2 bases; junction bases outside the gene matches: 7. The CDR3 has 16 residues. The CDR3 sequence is CATSDRQGDLQETQYF. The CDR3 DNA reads TGTGCCACCAGTGACCGACAGGGGGATCTACAAGAGACCCAGTACTTC.

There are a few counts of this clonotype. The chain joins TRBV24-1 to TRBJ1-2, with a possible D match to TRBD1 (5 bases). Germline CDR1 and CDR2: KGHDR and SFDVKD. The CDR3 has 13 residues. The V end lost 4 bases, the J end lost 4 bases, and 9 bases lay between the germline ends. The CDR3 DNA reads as TGTGCCACCAGTGAGGGGGGAAGCTATGGCTACACCTTC. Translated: CATSEGGSYGYTF.

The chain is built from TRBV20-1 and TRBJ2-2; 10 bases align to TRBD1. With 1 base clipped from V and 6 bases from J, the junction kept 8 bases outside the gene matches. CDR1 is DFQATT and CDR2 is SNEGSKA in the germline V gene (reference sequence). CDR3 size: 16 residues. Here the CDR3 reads CSARALGTGVPGELFF. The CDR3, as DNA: TGCAGTGCTAGAGCATTGGGGACAGGGGTCCCCGGGGAGCTGTTTTTT.

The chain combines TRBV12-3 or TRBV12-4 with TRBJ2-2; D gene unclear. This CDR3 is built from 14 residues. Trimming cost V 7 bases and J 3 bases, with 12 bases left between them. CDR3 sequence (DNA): TGTGCCAGCACCCTAGGGATACACACCGGGGAGCTGTTTTTT. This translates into CASTLGIHTGELFF.

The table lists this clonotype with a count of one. The DNA of the CDR3 is TGTGCCAGCAGCGCCGGCGTCAGGGAGGCGGCCTACGAGCAGTACTTC. As protein: CASSAGVREAAYEQYF. The J gene is TRBJ2-7, the V gene TRBV9; the D gene is possibly TRBD2 (6 bases). The CDR3 has 16 residues. V was pared by 3 bases and J by 2 bases, with 18 bases between. Looked up from germline, CDR1 is SGDLS and CDR2 is YYNGEE.

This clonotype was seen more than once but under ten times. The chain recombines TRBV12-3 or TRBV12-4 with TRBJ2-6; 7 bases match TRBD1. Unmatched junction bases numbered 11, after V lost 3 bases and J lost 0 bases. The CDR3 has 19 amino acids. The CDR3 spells CASSFGRPGGLSGANVLTF. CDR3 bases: TGTGCCAGCAGTTTCGGCCGCCCAGGGGGTCTCTCTGGGGCCAACGTCCTGACTTTC.

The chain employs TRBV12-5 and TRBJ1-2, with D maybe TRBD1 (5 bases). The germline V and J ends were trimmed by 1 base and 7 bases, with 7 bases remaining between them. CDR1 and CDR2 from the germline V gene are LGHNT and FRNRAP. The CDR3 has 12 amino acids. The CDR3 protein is CASGLERGGYTF. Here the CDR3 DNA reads TGTGCTAGTGGTTTGGAGAGGGGTGGCTACACCTTC.

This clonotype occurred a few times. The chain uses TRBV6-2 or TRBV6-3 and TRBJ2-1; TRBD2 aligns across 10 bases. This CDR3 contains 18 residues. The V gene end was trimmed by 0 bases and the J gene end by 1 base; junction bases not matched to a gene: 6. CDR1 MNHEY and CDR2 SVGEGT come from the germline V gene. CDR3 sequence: CASSYSPRAGGSYNEQFF. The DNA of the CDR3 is TGTGCCAGCAGTTACTCCCCCCGAGCGGGGGGGTCCTACAATGAGCAGTTCTTC.

The CDR3 is CASRGLAGLQHEQYF. The CDR3 DNA follows: TGTGCCAGCAGGGGACTAGCGGGACTTCAGCACGAGCAGTACTTC. V and J are TRBV2 and TRBJ2-7; 13 bases line up with TRBD2. Trimming cost V 6 bases and J 5 bases; bases outside gene matches: 7. This CDR3 has 15 residues. In germline, CDR1 is SNHLY, CDR2 FYNNEI.

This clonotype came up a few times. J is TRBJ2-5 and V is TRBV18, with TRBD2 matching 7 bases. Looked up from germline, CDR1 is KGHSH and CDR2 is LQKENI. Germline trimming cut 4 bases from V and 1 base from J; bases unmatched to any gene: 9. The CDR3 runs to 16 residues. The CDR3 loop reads CASSLGGAGAQETQYF. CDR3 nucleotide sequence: TGTGCCAGCTCACTCGGAGGGGCGGGAGCCCAAGAGACCCAGTACTTC.

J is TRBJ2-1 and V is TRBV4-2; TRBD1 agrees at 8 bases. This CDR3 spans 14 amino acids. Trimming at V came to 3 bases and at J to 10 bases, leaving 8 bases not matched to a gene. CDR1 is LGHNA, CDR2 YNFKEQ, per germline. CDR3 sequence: CASSHKDRAYEQFF. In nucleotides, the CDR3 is TGTGCCAGCAGCCACAAGGACAGGGCTTACGAGCAGTTCTTC.

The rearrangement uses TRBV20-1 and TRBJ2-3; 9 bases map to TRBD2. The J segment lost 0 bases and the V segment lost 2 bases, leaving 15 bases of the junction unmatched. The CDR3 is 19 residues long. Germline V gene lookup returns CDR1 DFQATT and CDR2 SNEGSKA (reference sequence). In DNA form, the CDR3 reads TGCAGTGCTAGACCATCCTTAGCGGGGGCCCGGGCTAGCACAGATACGCAGTATTTT. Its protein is CSARPSLAGARASTDTQYF.

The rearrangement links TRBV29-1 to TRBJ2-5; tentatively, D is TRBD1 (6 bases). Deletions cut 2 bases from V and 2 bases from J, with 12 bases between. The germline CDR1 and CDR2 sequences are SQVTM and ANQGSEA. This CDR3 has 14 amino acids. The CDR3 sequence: CSVEKTDRQETQYF. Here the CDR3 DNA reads TGCAGCGTTGAAAAGACGGACAGACAAGAGACCCAGTACTTC.

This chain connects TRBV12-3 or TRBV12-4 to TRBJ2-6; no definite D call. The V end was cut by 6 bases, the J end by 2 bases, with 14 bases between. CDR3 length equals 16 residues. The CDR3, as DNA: TGTGCCAGCAGAGCTAACCTAGGAGCTGGGGCCAACGTCCTGACTTTC. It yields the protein CASRANLGAGANVLTF.

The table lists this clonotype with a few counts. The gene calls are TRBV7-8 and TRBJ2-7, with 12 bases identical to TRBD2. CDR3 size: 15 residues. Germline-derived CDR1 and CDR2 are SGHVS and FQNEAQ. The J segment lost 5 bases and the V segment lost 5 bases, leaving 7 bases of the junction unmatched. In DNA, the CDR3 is TGTGCCAGCAGCCCGAGACTAGCGGGAGTCAACGAGCAGTACTTC. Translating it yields CASSPRLAGVNEQYF.

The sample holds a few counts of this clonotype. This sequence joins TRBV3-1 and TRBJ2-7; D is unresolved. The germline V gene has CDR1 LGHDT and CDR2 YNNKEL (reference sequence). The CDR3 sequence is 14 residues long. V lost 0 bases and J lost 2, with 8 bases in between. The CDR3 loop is CASSQESFTYEQYF. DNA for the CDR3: TGTGCCAGCAGCCAAGAGTCGTTTACCTACGAGCAGTACTTC.

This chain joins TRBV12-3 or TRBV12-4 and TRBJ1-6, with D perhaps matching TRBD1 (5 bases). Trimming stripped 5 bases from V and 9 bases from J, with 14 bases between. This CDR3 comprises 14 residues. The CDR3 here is CASSLDGQGSPLHF. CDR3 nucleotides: TGTGCCAGCAGTCTGGACGGTCAGGGTTCACCCCTCCACTTT.

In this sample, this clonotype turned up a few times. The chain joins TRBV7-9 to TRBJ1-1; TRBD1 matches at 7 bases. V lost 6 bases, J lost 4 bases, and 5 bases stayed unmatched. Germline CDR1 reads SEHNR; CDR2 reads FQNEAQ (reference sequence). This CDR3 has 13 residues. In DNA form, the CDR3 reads TGTGCCAGCAGACTTACAGGGGTCACTGAAGCTTTCTTT. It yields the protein CASRLTGVTEAFF.

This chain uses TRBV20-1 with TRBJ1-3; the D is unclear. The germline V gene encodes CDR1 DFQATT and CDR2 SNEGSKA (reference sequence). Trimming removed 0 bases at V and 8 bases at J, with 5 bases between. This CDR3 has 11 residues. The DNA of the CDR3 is TGCAGTGCTAGAGATCAGCACACCATATATTTT. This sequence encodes CSARDQHTIYF.

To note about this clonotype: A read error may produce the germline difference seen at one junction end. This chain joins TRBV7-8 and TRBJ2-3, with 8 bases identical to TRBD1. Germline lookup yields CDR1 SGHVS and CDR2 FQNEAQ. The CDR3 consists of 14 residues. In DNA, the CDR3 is TGTGCCAGCTGCTTTGGGACAGGAGGAAATACGCAGTATTTT. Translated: CASCFGTGGNTQYF.

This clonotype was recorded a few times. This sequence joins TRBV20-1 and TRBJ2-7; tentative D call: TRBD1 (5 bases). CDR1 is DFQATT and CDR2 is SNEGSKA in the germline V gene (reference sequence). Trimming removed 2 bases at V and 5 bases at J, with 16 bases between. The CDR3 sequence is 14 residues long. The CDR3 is CSARIWGRSDEQYF. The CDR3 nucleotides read TGCAGTGCTAGAATCTGGGGCAGGTCCGACGAGCAGTACTTC.

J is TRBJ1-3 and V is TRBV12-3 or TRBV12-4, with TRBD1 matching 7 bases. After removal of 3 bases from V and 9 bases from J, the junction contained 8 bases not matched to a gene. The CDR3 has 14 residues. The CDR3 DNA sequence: TGTGCCAGCAGTTTCGGGACAGCCGCTGGCACCATATATTTT. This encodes CASSFGTAAGTIYF.

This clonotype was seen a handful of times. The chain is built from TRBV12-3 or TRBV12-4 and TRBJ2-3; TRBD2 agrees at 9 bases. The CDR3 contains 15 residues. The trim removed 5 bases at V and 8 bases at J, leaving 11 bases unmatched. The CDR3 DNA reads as TGTGCCAGCAGTCCATCCGCGGGAGGGCCGGCTACGCAGTATTTT. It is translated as CASSPSAGGPATQYF.

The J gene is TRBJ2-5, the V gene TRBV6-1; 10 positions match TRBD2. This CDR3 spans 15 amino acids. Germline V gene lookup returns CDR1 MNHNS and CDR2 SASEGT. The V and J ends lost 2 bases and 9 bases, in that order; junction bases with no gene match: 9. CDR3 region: CASSESGRAMEAQYF. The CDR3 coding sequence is TGTGCCAGCAGTGAAAGCGGGAGGGCCATGGAGGCCCAGTACTTC.

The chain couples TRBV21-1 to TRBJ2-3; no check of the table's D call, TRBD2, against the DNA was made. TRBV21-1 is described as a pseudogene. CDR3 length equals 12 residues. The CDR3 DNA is TGTGAGGAGGGCAGAGGGGCAGATACGCAGTATTTT. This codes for CEEGRGADTQYF.

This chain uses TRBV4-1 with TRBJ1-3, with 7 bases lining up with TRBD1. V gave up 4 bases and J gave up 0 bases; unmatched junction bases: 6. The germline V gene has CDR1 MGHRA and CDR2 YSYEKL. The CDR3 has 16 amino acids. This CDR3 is CASSRTGDFSGNTIYF. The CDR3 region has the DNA TGCGCCAGCAGCCGAACAGGGGACTTCTCTGGAAACACCATATATTTT.

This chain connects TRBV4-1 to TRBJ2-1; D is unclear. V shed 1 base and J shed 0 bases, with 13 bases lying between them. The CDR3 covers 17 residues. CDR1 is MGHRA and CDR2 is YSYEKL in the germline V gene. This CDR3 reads CASSQAIYRRSYNEQFF. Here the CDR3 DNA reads TGCGCCAGCAGCCAAGCCATCTATAGGCGCTCCTACAATGAGCAGTTCTTC.

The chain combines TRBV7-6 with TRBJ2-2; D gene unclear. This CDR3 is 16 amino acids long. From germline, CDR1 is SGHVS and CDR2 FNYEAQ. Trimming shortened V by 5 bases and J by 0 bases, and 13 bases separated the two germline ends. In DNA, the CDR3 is TGTGCCAGCAGCGCCTATGACGGAGCGAACACCGGGGAGCTGTTTTTT. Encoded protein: CASSAYDGANTGELFF.

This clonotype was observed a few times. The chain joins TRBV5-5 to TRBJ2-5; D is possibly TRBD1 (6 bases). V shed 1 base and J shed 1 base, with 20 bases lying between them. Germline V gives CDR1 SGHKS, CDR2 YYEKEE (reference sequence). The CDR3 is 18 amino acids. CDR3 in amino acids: CASSLSPWAGTTQETQYF. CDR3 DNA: TGTGCCAGCAGCTTGTCCCCATGGGCAGGGACAACCCAAGAGACCCAGTACTTC.

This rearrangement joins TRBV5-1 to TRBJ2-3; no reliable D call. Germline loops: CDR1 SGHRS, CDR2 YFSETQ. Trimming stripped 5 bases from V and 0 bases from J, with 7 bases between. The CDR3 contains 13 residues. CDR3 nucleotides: TGCGCCAGCAGGGACGGAAGCACAGATACGCAGTATTTT. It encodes CASRDGSTDTQYF.

This CDR3 is CASSQDWAGTQYF. CDR3 in DNA: TGTGCCAGCAGCCAAGATTGGGCCGGGACCCAGTACTTC. The J gene is TRBJ2-5, the V gene TRBV14; D is unclear. Germline CDR1 reads SGHDN; CDR2 reads FVKESK. The CDR3 is 13 residues long. V lost 0 bases, J lost 7 bases, and 9 bases lay in between.

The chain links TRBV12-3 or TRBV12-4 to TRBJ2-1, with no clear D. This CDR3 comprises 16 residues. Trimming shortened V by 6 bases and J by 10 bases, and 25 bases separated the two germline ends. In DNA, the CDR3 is TGTGCCAGCAGCCGGTCGACATCCCTCACGGCCGTGGAGCAGTTCTTC. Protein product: CASSRSTSLTAVEQFF.